This T cell receptor beta chain was retrieved from a study of cytomegalovirus exposure and HLA in healthy donors. With 60 Vbeta and 13 Jbeta primers, the PCR was carried out. Generated by immunoSEQ multiplex PCR, the TCRdb table keeps only in-frame clones and is missing some. The repertoire holds over 150,000 clones, roughly 80% seen once, with 2% to 2.5% in the top ten. There are a few counts of this clone. The antigen remains undetermined. Whole-study results and caveats: Clonal expansion, a later analysis showed, was greater in HLA-associated TCR beta chains than in equally common others. Three chains linked to CMV were shown in vitro to be specific for CMV antigens.

The CDR3 consists of 15 residues. CDR1 is LGHNA, CDR2 YNFKEQ, per germline. V lost 0 bases, J lost 8 bases, and 16 bases lay in between. The donors comprised healthy bone marrow donors. Source material: PBMCs. This chain connects TRBV4-2 to TRBJ1-2; D gene ambiguous. The sequence was collected from a man aged 50 to 59 in good health and CMV-seropositive. The CDR3 coding sequence is TGTGCCAGCAGCCAAGATCGACTCCAACCTGGAGGCTACACCTTC. It yields the protein CASSQDRLQPGGYTF.